The 2 T cell receptor beta chains below were found in one sample sequenced in a study of control samples from healthy donors and cancer patients. Here immunoSEQ multiplex PCR was the method, and the copy in TCRdb shows in-frame clones only, minus some. Of some 140,000 clones listed, 80% to 95% are singletons. Material for sequencing was blood. Receptors originate from a man in his thirties or forties in good health.

The genes are TRBV6-4 and TRBJ1-1; D is ambiguous. Germline CDR1 is MRHNA and CDR2 is SNTAGT. This CDR3 spans 11 amino acids. V lost 2 bases and J lost 7, with 5 bases in between. CDR3 residues: CASSDGIEAFF. CDR3 sequence (DNA): TGTGCCAGCAGTGACGGGATTGAAGCTTTCTTT.

The table lists this clone with a few counts. The genes are TRBV2 and TRBJ1-5; D ambiguous. Germline V gene lookup returns CDR1 SNHLY and CDR2 FYNNEI. The CDR3 totals 14 residues. The V end was cut by 7 bases, the J end by 4 bases, with 14 bases between. The CDR3 nucleotides read TGTGCCAGCAAAAGGGCCGTAGAGAATCAGCCCCAGCATTTT. Protein: CASKRAVENQPQHF.